This TCR beta chain was observed in a study of cytomegalovirus exposure and HLA in healthy donors. Germline lookup yields CDR1 MNHEY and CDR2 SMNVEV (reference sequence). V was cut by 2 bases and J by 9 bases, with 14 bases left in between. The CDR3 contains 14 residues. PCR used 60 Vbeta primers and 13 Jbeta primers. Here immunoSEQ multiplex PCR was the method, and the copy in TCRdb shows in-frame clones only, minus some. The sample has around 150,000 clones, around four fifths seen once. V is TRBV27 and J is TRBJ2-1; D gene ambiguous. Sequencing input: PBMCs. The clonotype was recovered from a woman in her forties or fifties in good health and CMV-seronegative. The CDR3: CASSLPPGGLEQFF. CDR3 sequence (DNA): TGTGCCAGCAGTTTACCCCCAGGTGGTCTTGAGCAGTTCTTC.